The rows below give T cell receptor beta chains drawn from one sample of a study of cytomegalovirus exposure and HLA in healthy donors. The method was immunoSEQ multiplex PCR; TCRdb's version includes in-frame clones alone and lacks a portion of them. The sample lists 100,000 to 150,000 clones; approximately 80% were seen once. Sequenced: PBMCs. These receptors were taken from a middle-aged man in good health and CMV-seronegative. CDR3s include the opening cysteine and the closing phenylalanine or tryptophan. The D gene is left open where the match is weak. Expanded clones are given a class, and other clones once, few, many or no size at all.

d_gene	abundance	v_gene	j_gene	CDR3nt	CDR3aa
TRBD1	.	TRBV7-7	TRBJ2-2	TGTGCCAGCAGTACCGGGACAGGGGTCCCCGGGGAGCTGTTTTTT	CASSTGTGVPGELFF
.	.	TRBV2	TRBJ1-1	TGTGCCAGCAAGCCACAGACGGCCAGTGAAGCTTTCTTT	CASKPQTASEAFF
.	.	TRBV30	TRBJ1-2	TGTGCCTGGAGAAAACCCGGAGCGGGCAGCTTCTATGGCTACACCTTC	CAWRKPGAGSFYGYTF
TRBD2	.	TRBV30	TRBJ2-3	TGTGCCTGGAGTGTAGCTAGCGGGGGAGTAGATACGCAGTATTTT	CAWSVASGGVDTQYF
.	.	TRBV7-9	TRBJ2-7	TGTGCCAGCAGCTCATACAGCTACGAGCAGTACTTC	CASSSYSYEQYF
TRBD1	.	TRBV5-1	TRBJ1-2	TGCGCCAGCAGCTGGACAGGGGACTATGGCTACACCTTC	CASSWTGDYGYTF
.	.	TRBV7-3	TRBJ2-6	TGTGCCAGCAGCTTCGGCTCGGGGGGCAACGGCCTAACTTTC	CASSFGSGGNGLTF
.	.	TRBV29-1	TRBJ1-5	TGCAGCGTTGAGCTCGGTAGCAATCAGCCCCAGCATTTT	CSVELGSNQPQHF
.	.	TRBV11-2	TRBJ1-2	TGTGCCAGCAGTTACACCCCGGGGACTAACTATGGCTACACCTTC	CASSYTPGTNYGYTF
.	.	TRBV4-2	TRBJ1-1	TGTGCCAGCAGCCAATCCCCTGCGGGGAACACTGAAGCTTTCTTT	CASSQSPAGNTEAFF
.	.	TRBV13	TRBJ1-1	TGTGCCAGCAGCCAAGGAACCCAGGTACCTGAAGCTTTCTTT	CASSQGTQVPEAFF
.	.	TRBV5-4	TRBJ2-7	TGTGCCAGCAGCTTCGTTCTCGGCGAGCAGTACTTC	CASSFVLGEQYF
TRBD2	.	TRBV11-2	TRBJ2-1	TGTGCCAGCAGGGGCGGGGGATCCTACAATGAGCAGTTCTTC	CASRGGGSYNEQFF
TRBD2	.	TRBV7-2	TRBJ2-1	TGTGCCAGCAGCTTGAGGGGCGGGGGGGCAGGGTATGAGCAGTTCTTC	CASSLRGGGAGYEQFF
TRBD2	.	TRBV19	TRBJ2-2	TGTGCCAGTAGTATCGGGGGGGGCCCGAACACCGGGGAGCTGTTTTTT	CASSIGGGPNTGELFF
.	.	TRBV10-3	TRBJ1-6	TGTGCCATCGGGGGGACGGGAAATAATTCACCCCTCCACTTT	CAIGGTGNNSPLHF
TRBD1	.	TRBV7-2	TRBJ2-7	TGTGCCAGCAGCCGAACCGGGACAGGGGGTACCTACGAGCAGTACTTC	CASSRTGTGGTYEQYF
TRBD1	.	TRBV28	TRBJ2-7	TGTGCCAGCAGTTTTCGGGGGACAGGGGTGGGCGAGCAGTGCTTC	CASSFRGTGVGEQCF
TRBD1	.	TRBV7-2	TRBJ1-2	TGTGCCAGCAGCCCCGGACAGGGCCTCTATGGCTACACCTTC	CASSPGQGLYGYTF
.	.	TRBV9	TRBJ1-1	TGTGCCAGCAGCCTCCTTCGAGAACACACTGAAGCTTTCTTT	CASSLLREHTEAFF
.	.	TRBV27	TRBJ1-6	TGTGCCAGCAGTTGGTTTGCAGGAAATTCACCCCTCCACTTT	CASSWFAGNSPLHF
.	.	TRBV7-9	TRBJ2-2	TGTGCCAGCAGCCCCACCGGGGGACCCACCGGGGAGCTGTTTTTT	CASSPTGGPTGELFF
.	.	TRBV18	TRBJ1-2	TGTGCCAGCTCACCAAGCGGGGGTGGCCTCTATGGCTACACCTTC	CASSPSGGGLYGYTF
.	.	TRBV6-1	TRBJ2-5	TGTGCCAGCTCGCGTGCAGGGTCGCAAGAGACCCAGTACTTC	CASSRAGSQETQYF
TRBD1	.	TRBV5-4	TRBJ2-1	TGTGCCAGCAGCACGGGACAGGGGGCATACGATGAGCAGTTCTTC	CASSTGQGAYDEQFF
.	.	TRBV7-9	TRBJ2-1	TGTGCCAGCAACATGTACAATGAGCAGTTCTTC	CASNMYNEQFF
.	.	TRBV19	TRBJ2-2	TGTGCCAGTAGTCTCTTCGTTGGGAGCACCGGGGAGCTGTTTTTT	CASSLFVGSTGELFF
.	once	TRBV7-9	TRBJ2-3	TGTGCCAGCAGCTTCGATCCTATGAAGAAGACAGATACGCAGTATTTT	CASSFDPMKKTDTQYF
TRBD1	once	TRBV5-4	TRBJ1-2	TGTGCCAGCAGCTTGGTGAAACAGGGGGCGTCAGGCTACACCTTC	CASSLVKQGASGYTF
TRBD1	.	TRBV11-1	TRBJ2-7	TGTGCCAGCAGCTTGACAGGGACCGAGCAGTACTTC	CASSLTGTEQYF
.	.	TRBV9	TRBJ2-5	TGTGCCAGCAGCGTTTACGGGGGACAAGAGACCCAGTACTTC	CASSVYGGQETQYF
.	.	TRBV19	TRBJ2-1	TGTGCCAGTAGTATAGATCGACTGATCAATGAGCAGTTCTTC	CASSIDRLINEQFF
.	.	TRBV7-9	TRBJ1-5	TGTGCCAGCAGCTTAGAGCAGGGGACCCAGCATTTT	CASSLEQGTQHF
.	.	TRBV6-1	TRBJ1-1	TGTGCCAGCAGTGCGCAGGGCTTGAACACTGAAGCTTTCTTT	CASSAQGLNTEAFF
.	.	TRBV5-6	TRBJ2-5	TGTGCCAGCAGCTTGGATCAGGGGAAGGCCCACTTC	CASSLDQGKAHF
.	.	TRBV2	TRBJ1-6	TGTGCCAGCAGTGTGAACAGCGGGAGTTCACCCCTCCACTTT	CASSVNSGSSPLHF
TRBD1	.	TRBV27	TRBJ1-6	TGTGCCAGCAGTGCCGACAGGGGGCAAAGGAATTCACCCCTCCACTTT	CASSADRGQRNSPLHF
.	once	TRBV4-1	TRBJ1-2	TGCGCCAGCAGCTCCCCGACAGGAAACTATGGCTACACCTTC	CASSSPTGNYGYTF
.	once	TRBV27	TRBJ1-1	TGTGCCAGCAGTTTCCAGGGCCGGACTGAAGCTTTCTTT	CASSFQGRTEAFF
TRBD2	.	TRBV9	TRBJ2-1	TGTGCCAGCAGCGTTGCGACTAGCCATGAGCAGTTCTTC	CASSVATSHEQFF
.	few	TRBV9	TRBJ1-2	TGTGCCAGCAGCGGAACCCTTCGGGACACAAATACAGGAGACTATGGCTACACCTTC	CASSGTLRDTNTGDYGYTF
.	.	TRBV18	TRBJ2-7	TGTGCCAGCTCCGACCGGAGGATCGAGCAGTACTTC	CASSDRRIEQYF
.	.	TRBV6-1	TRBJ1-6	TGTGCCAGCAGTTTGGGGCCGAATTCACCCCTCCACTTT	CASSLGPNSPLHF
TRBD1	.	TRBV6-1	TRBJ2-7	TGTGCCAGCAGTAGGGGGGACAGGATAGCATACGAGCAGTACTTC	CASSRGDRIAYEQYF
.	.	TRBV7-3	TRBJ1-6	TGTGCCAGCAGCTTAGGGGGGTGGGGGACCAATTCACCCCTCCACTTT	CASSLGGWGTNSPLHF
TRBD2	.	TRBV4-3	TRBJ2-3	TGCGCCAGCAGCCAAGATCTAGCGGGGGGCACAGATACGCAGTATTTT	CASSQDLAGGTDTQYF
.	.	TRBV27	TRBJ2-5	TGTGCCAGCAGTCCCGGGACCTCCGGGGGAGGGACCCAGTACTTC	CASSPGTSGGGTQYF
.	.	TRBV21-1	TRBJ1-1	TGTGCCAGCAGCAAAGCGCTTAACCCCTCGGGAGCTTTCTTT	CASSKALNPSGAFF
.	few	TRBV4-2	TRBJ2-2	TGTGCCAGCAGCCAAGGGAAGGAGACCGGGGAGCTGTTTTTT	CASSQGKETGELFF
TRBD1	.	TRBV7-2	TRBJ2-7	TGTGCCAGCAGCTTGGGACAGGTCACAGGCGAGCAGTACTTC	CASSLGQVTGEQYF
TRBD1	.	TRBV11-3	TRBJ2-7	TGTGCCAGCAGCTCGGGACAGGGGCCCAACGAGCAGTACTTC	CASSSGQGPNEQYF